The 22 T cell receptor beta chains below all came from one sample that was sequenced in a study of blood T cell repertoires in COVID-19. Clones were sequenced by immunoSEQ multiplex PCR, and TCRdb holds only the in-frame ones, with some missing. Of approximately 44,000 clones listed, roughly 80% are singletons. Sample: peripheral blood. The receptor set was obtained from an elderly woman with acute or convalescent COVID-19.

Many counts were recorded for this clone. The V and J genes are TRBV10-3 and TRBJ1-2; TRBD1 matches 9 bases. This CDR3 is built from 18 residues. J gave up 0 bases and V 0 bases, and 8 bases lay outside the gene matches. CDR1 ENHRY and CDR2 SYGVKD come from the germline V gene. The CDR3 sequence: CAISESGTGLTTNYGYTF. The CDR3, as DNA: TGTGCCATCAGTGAGTCCGGGACAGGGCTTACGACTAACTATGGCTACACCTTC.

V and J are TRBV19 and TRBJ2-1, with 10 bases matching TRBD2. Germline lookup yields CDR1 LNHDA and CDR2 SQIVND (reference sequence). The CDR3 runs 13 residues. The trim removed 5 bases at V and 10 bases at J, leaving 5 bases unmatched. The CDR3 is CASSVSGRAEQFF. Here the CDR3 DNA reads TGTGCCAGTAGTGTGAGCGGGAGGGCCGAGCAGTTCTTC. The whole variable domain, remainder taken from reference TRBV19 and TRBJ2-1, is DGGITQSPKYLFRKEGQNVTLSCEQNLNHDAMYWYRQDPGQGLRLIYYSQIVNDFQKGDIAEGYSVSREKKESFPLTVTSAQKNPTAFYLCASSVSGRAEQFFGPGTRLTVL.

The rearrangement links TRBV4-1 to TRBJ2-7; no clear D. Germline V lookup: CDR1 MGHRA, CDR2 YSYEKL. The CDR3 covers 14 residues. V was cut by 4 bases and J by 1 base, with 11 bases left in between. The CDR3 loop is CASSPVVLSYEQYF. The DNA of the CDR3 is TGCGCCAGCAGCCCCGTTGTTTTGTCCTACGAGCAGTACTTC.

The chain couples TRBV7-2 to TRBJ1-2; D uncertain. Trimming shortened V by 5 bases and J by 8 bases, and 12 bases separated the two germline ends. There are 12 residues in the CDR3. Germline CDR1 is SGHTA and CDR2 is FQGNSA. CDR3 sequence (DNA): TGTGCCAGCAGCCCTAGAACGTCCGGCTACACCTTC. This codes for CASSPRTSGYTF.

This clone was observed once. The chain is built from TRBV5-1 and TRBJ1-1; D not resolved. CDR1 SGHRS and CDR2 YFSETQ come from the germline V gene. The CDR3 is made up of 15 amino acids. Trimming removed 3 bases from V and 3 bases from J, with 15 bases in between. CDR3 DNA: TGCGCCAGCAGCTCTCTCCCCGGGGTGGACACTGAAGCTTTCTTT. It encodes CASSSLPGVDTEAFF. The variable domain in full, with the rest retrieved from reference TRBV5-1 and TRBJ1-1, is KAGVTQTPRYLIKTRGQQVTLSCSPISGHRSVSWYQQTPGQGLQFLFEYFSETQRNKGNFPGRFSGRQFSNSRSEMNVSTLELGDSALYLCASSSLPGVDTEAFFGQGTRLTVV.

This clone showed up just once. For the CDR3, the DNA is TGTGCCAGCAGCGGGACTGGCAACAATGAGCAGTTCTTC. It codes for CASSGTGNNEQFF. The chain is built from TRBV5-6 and TRBJ2-1, with D maybe TRBD2 (6 bases). Germline V CDR1 and CDR2: SGHDT, YYEEEE. V lost 4 bases, J lost 5 bases, and 10 bases lay in between. There are 13 residues in the CDR3.

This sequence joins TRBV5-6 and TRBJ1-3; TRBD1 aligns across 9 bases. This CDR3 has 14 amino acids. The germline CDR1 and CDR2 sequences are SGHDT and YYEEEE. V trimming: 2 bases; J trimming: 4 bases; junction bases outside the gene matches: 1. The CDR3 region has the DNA TGTGCCAGCAGCTTAGGACAGGGGGGAAACACCATATATTTT. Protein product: CASSLGQGGNTIYF. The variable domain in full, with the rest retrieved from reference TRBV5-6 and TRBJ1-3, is DAGVTQSPTHLIKTRGQQVTLRCSPKSGHDTVSWYQQALGQGPQFIFQYYEEEERQRGNFPDRFSGHQFPNYSSELNVNALLLGDSALYLCASSLGQGGNTIYFGEGSWLTVV.

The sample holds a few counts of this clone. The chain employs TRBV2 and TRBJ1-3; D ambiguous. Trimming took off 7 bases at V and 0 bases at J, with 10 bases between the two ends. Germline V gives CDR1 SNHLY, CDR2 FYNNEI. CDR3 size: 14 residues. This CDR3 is CASTLTVSGNTIYF. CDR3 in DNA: TGTGCCAGCACCCTGACTGTCTCTGGAAACACCATATATTTT.

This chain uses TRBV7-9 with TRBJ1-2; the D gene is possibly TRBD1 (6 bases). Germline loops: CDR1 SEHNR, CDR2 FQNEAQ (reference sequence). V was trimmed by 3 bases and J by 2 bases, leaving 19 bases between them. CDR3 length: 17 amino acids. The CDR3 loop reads CASSFRPGDGYNYGYTF. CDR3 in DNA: TGTGCCAGCAGCTTCCGTCCAGGGGACGGTTACAACTATGGCTACACCTTC.

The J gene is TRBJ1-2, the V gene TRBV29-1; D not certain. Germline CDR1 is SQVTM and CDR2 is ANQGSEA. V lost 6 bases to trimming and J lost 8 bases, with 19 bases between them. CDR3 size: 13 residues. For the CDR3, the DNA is TGCAGCGTCCGAATAGGTACAGTAAGGGGCTACACCTTC. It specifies CSVRIGTVRGYTF.

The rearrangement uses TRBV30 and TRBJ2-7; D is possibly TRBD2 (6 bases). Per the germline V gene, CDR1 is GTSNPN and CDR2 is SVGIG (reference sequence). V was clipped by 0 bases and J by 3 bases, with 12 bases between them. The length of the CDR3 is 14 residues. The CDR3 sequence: CAWSVPGVVYEQYF. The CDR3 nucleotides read TGTGCCTGGAGTGTACCGGGAGTAGTCTACGAGCAGTACTTC.

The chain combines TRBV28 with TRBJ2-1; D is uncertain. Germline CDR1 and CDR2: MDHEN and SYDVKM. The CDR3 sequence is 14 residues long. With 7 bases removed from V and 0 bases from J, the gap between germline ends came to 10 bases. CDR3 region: CASMAQSSYNEQFF. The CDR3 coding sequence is TGTGCCAGCATGGCACAGAGCTCCTACAATGAGCAGTTCTTC.

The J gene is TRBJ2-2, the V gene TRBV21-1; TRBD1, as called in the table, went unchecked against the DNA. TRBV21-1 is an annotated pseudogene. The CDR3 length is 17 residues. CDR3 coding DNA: TGTGCCAGCAGCCCCCGGGACAGGCCCAAGAACACCGGGGAGCTGTTTTTT. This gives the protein CASSPRDRPKNTGELFF.

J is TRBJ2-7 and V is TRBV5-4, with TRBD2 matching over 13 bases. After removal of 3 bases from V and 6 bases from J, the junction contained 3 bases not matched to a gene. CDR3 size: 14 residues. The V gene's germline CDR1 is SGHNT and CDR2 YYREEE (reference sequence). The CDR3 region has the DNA TGTGCCAGCAGCTCACTAGCGGGAGGGGGCGAGCAGTACTTC. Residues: CASSSLAGGGEQYF.

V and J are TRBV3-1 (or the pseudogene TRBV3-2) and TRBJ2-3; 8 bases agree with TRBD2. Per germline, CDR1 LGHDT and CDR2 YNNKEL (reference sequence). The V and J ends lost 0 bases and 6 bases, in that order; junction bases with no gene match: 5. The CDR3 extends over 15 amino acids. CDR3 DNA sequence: TGTGCCAGCAGCCAAGATATCCTAGCGGGTGATACGCAGTATTTT. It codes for CASSQDILAGDTQYF.

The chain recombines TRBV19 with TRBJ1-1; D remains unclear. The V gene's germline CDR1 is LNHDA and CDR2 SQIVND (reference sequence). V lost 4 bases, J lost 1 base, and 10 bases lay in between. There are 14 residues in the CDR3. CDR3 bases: TGTGCCAGTAGTACGCGGGGTTCGAACACTGAAGCTTTCTTT. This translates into CASSTRGSNTEAFF.

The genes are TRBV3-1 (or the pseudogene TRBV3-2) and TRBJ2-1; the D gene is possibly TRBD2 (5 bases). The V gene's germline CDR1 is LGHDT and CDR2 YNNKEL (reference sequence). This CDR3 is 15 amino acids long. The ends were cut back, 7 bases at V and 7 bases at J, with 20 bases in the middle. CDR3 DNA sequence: TGTGCCAGCACGTTAGCCGCGTTCGGGGAGAATGAGCAGTTCTTC. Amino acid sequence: CASTLAAFGENEQFF.

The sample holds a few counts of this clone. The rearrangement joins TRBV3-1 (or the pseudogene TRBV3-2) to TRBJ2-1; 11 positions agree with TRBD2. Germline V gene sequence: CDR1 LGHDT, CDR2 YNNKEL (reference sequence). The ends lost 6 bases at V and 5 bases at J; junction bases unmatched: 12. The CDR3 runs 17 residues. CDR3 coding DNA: TGTGCCAGCAGTCAATTCTCCGGGACTAGCGGAAACAATGAGCAGTTCTTC. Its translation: CASSQFSGTSGNNEQFF.

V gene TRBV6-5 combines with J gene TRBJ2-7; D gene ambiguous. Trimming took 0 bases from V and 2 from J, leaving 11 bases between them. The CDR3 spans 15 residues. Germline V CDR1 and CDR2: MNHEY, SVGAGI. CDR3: CASSYSLSGAYEQYF. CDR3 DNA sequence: TGTGCCAGCAGTTACTCCCTATCCGGAGCCTACGAGCAGTACTTC.

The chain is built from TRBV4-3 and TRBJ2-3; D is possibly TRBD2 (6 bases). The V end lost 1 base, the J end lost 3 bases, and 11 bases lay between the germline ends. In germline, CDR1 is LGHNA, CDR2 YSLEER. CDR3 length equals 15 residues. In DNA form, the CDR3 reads TGCGCCAGCAGCCAAGGGGGGGTCATGACAGATACGCAGTATTTT. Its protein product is CASSQGGVMTDTQYF.

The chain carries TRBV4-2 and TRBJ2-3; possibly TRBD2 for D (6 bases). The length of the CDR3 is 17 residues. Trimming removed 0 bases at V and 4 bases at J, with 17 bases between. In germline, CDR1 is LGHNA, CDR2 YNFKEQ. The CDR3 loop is CASSQEDDRETPDTQYF. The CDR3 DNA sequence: TGTGCCAGCAGCCAAGAGGACGATCGGGAGACCCCAGATACGCAGTATTTT.

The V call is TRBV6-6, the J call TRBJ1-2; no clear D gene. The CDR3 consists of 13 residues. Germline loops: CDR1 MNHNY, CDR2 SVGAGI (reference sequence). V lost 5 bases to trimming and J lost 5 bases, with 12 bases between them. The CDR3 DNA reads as TGTGCCAGCAGTGCCGACGGAGGATATGGCTACACCTTC. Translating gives CASSADGGYGYTF.